The 8 T cell receptor beta chains given below trace back to one sample, sequenced in a study of Graves' ophthalmopathy and Graves' hyperthyroidism. Beta-chain TCR CDR3 regions were amplified from RNA transcripts. RT-PCR was first run with HTBI primers, then multiplex PCR in a second round. Via MiXCR, TCRdb re-called the multiplex PCR reads, giving one row per CDR3 protein. The sample lists under 400,000 distinct CDR3 sequences; 15% to 20% were seen once. Sequenced: peripheral blood. The source is an adult man with Graves' ophthalmopathy.

This clonotype occurred a few times. The V gene is TRBV6-1, the J gene TRBJ2-7; 12 positions agree with TRBD2. The V gene end was trimmed by 5 bases and the J gene end by 7 bases; junction bases not matched to a gene: 12. This CDR3 is 16 amino acids long. Germline-derived CDR1 and CDR2 are MNHNS and SASEGT. CDR3 amino acids: CASSLRPTSGRKEQYF. The CDR3 DNA reads TGTGCCAGCAGTCTTCGCCCCACTAGCGGGAGGAAAGAGCAGTACTTC.

This clonotype appeared many times. The V call is TRBV6-1, the J call TRBJ2-2; D gene uncertain. Germline CDR1 MNHNS, CDR2 SASEGT. Between the trimmed V and J ends, which lost 7 bases and 7 bases, there was a span of 16 bases. The length of the CDR3 is 14 residues. The CDR3 nucleotides are TGTGCCAGCAAGAAAGAAGGAGCGAACGGGGAGCTGTTTTTT. It translates to CASKKEGANGELFF.

Ten or more counts support this clonotype. Here the CDR3 reads CASSTLTGGTEAFF. CDR3 nucleotides: TGTGCCAGTAGTACCTTAACAGGGGGCACTGAAGCTTTCTTT. This chain connects TRBV19 to TRBJ1-1; 8 positions match TRBD1. Germline CDR1 reads LNHDA; CDR2 reads SQIVND (reference sequence). V shed 4 bases, J shed 4 bases, and the junction held 5 bases outside the gene matches. The CDR3 is 14 amino acids.

This clonotype was counted many times. The rearrangement joins TRBV11-2 to TRBJ2-7, with D possibly TRBD2 on 7 matching bases. Germline V lookup: CDR1 SGHAT, CDR2 FQNNGV. The CDR3 totals 16 residues. Trimming shortened V by 1 base and J by 0 bases, and 13 bases separated the two germline ends. The CDR3 coding sequence is TGTGCCAGCAGCTTAGTCGGGGGGCCGAGCTCCTACGAGCAGTACTTC. This sequence encodes CASSLVGGPSSYEQYF.

This clonotype was recorded at least ten times. The chain combines TRBV7-6 with TRBJ2-7; 7 bases are a match to TRBD2. V lost 1 base, J lost 2 bases, and 8 bases stayed unmatched. This CDR3 is built from 16 residues. Germline CDR1 is SGHVS and CDR2 is FNYEAQ. The CDR3 region is CASSLESGGRPYEQYF. DNA for the CDR3: TGTGCCAGCAGCTTAGAATCGGGCGGGAGACCCTACGAGCAGTACTTC.

This clonotype has at least ten counts. V is TRBV7-9 and J is TRBJ2-5, with 8 bases that match TRBD1. The CDR3 has 11 residues. Germline-derived CDR1 and CDR2 are SEHNR and FQNEAQ (reference sequence). Trimming cost V 9 bases and J 4 bases; bases outside gene matches: 1. The CDR3 DNA sequence: TGTGCCAGTGACAGGGGAGAGACCCAGTACTTC. Residues: CASDRGETQYF.

Many counts were recorded for this clonotype. The rearrangement joins TRBV11-2 to TRBJ2-2; D is perhaps TRBD1 (5 bases). Germline V gene lookup returns CDR1 SGHAT and CDR2 FQNNGV. Trimming removed 5 bases from V and 1 base from J, with 11 bases in between. The CDR3 runs to 15 residues. For the CDR3, the DNA is TGTGCCAGCAGCCCCAACACAGGGAACACCGGGGAGCTGTTTTTT. Amino acids: CASSPNTGNTGELFF.

This clonotype was picked up many times. The chain employs TRBV5-1 and TRBJ2-7; 12 nucleotides match TRBD2. The trim removed 4 bases at V and 6 bases at J, leaving 5 bases unmatched. Germline CDR1 is SGHRS and CDR2 is YFSETQ. The CDR3 runs to 14 residues. The CDR3 loop reads CASSPTTSGSEQYF. The DNA for the CDR3 is TGCGCCAGCAGCCCGACGACTAGCGGGAGCGAGCAGTACTTC.